A single sample is the source of the 10 T cell receptor beta chains below, sequenced in a study of T cells in Graves' hyperthyroidism and ophthalmopathy. TCR beta CDR3 region amplification was performed from RNA transcripts. RT-PCR in the first round (using the HTBI primer set) targeted the TCR CDR3. From the multiplex PCR reads, TCRdb called clonotypes with MiXCR, one entry per CDR3 protein. Of about 350,000 distinct CDR3 sequences detected, 18% appear once; the ten largest clones hold roughly 16%. The sequenced material came from blood. Every receptor here comes from a woman aged 35 to 49 with Graves' ophthalmopathy.

This clonotype was recorded at least ten times. DNA of the CDR3: TGCGCCAGCAGCTTGGATAGCGGGAAGGTCGGGGAGCTGTTTTTT. Its translation: CASSLDSGKVGELFF. The chain recombines TRBV5-1 with TRBJ2-2; 8 bases line up with TRBD2. The CDR3 is made up of 15 amino acids. Germline V gene lookup returns CDR1 SGHRS and CDR2 YFSETQ. V lost 0 bases and J lost 7; bases outside the gene matches: 5.

This clonotype was detected ten times or more. The rearrangement links TRBV4-1 to TRBJ1-2; a possible D gene is TRBD1 (6 bases). V shed 3 bases and J shed 7 bases, with 21 bases lying between them. CDR3 size: 16 residues. Germline assignment: CDR1 MGHRA and CDR2 YSYEKL. The CDR3 DNA reads as TGCGCCAGCAGCCAGGTGCCTAATGGGGGGCAAGGTGGCTACACCTTC. Amino acids: CASSQVPNGGQGGYTF.

This clonotype showed up many times. The chain uses TRBV6-5 and TRBJ2-5; possibly TRBD2 for D (6 bases). Per the germline V gene, CDR1 is MNHEY and CDR2 is SVGAGI. V shed 2 bases and J shed 5 bases, with 15 bases lying between them. CDR3 length: 15 amino acids. CDR3 sequence reads: CASSYAHTSSETQYF. The CDR3 DNA sequence: TGTGCCAGCAGTTACGCCCATACTAGCTCGGAGACCCAGTACTTC.

At least ten counts were recorded for this clonotype. This chain links TRBV12-3 or TRBV12-4 with TRBJ1-1; D uncertain. Trimming took 6 bases from V and 4 from J, leaving 12 bases between them. The CDR3 runs 13 residues. Here the CDR3 DNA reads TGTGCCAGCAGACCAAGTAAAGGCACTGAAGCTTTCTTT. As protein: CASRPSKGTEAFF.

This clonotype was seen ten or more times. The rearrangement uses TRBV20-1 and TRBJ1-2; D not certain. This CDR3 comprises 15 residues. Trimming shortened V by 4 bases and J by 0 bases, and 15 bases separated the two germline ends. Germline CDR1 reads DFQATT; CDR2 reads SNEGSKA (reference sequence). The CDR3 nucleotides are TGCAGTGCTACGAACCGAGACAAGTCTAACTATGGCTACACCTTC. Its protein product is CSATNRDKSNYGYTF.

This clonotype was seen repeatedly, ten times or more. V usage is TRBV15 and J usage is TRBJ2-7; 8 bases align to TRBD1. With V trimmed by 1 base and J by 3 bases, 5 bases remained unmatched. The CDR3 is made up of 15 amino acids. Germline V gene sequence: CDR1 LNHNV, CDR2 YYDKDF (reference sequence). CDR3: CATSRVQGGYYEQYF. Written as DNA, the CDR3 is TGTGCCACCAGCAGAGTACAGGGGGGTTACTACGAGCAGTACTTC.

This clonotype was counted once. A junction end diverges from the germline sequence, so it may reflect a read error. CDR3 in amino acids: CAGSPHHVGTEAFF. The CDR3 nucleotides read TGTGCCGGTAGTCCCCATCACGTTGGCACTGAAGCTTTCTTT. The chain links TRBV19 to TRBJ1-1; D is unresolved. This CDR3 contains 14 residues. Germline V gene sequence: CDR1 LNHDA, CDR2 SQIVND (reference sequence).

In this sample, this clonotype turned up many times. The V gene is TRBV12-3 or TRBV12-4, the J gene TRBJ1-3; TRBD1 might be the D (5 bases). The V end was cut by 10 bases, the J end by 0 bases, with 7 bases between. CDR3 length equals 12 residues. CDR3 protein: CATGGSGNTIYF. The CDR3 region has the DNA TGTGCCACCGGGGGCTCTGGAAACACCATATATTTT.

The table lists this clonotype with a few counts. The chain recombines TRBV6-2 or TRBV6-3 with TRBJ2-5; D is tentatively TRBD1 or TRBD2 (5 bases each). Deletions cut 0 bases from V and 4 bases from J, with 9 bases between. The germline CDR1 and CDR2 sequences are MNHEY and SVGEGT. The CDR3 extends over 14 amino acids. The CDR3 sequence: CASSYSRGTETQYF. CDR3 coding DNA: TGTGCCAGCAGTTACTCGAGGGGTACAGAGACCCAGTACTTC.

This clonotype occurred many times. The V and J genes are TRBV28 and TRBJ1-5; tentative D call: TRBD1 (5 bases). Trimming shortened V by 5 bases and J by 2 bases, and 13 bases separated the two germline ends. The CDR3 has 15 amino acids. Germline V gene data show CDR1 as MDHEN and CDR2 as SYDVKM. CDR3 protein: CASSPRTGRNQPQHF. The CDR3 DNA reads as TGTGCCAGCAGTCCCCGGACGGGGCGCAATCAGCCCCAGCATTTT.